The sequence of this TCR beta chain was determined in a study of blood T cell repertoires in COVID-19. Across the study: Nucleic acid was either cDNA or gDNA, and it came from T cells, B-cell-depleted T cells, or PBMCs.

V gave up 2 bases and J gave up 2 bases, with 7 bases separating them. CDR1 and CDR2 from the germline V gene are SGHKS and YYEKEE (reference sequence). The CDR3 sequence is 13 residues long. The sample holds one count of this clone. Using immunoSEQ multiplex PCR, the repertoire was profiled, and TCRdb retains in-frame clones only, with some absent. This table has about 55,000 clones, 85% to 90% appearing once. The specimen was peripheral blood. The sequence was collected from a human donor in a cohort sampled during active COVID-19. This chain links TRBV5-5 with TRBJ2-5; D is uncertain. The CDR3 sequence is CASSFERQETQYF. CDR3 DNA: TGTGCCAGCAGCTTTGAGAGACAAGAGACCCAGTACTTC.